What follows are 16 T cell receptor beta chains derived from one specimen sequenced in a study of cytomegalovirus exposure and HLA in healthy donors. The PCR employed 60 Vbeta primers together with 13 Jbeta primers. The assay was immunoSEQ multiplex PCR, and TCRdb's table has in-frame clones only and misses some. The sample has around 120,000 clones, 65% to 90% seen once. The sample taken for sequencing was PBMCs. These TCRs come from a male donor in good health and CMV-seropositive.

This chain connects TRBV19 to TRBJ1-5, with TRBD1 identical over 7 bases. V lost 5 bases and J lost 10; bases outside the gene matches: 11. The CDR3 consists of 14 residues. Per germline, CDR1 LNHDA and CDR2 SQIVND (reference sequence). In DNA form, the CDR3 reads TGTGCCAGTAGTTTACAGGGGATTCTCCTCCCCCAGCATTTT. It is translated as CASSLQGILLPQHF. Drawing the rest from reference TRBV19 and TRBJ1-5, the complete variable domain is DGGITQSPKYLFRKEGQNVTLSCEQNLNHDAMYWYRQDPGQGLRLIYYSQIVNDFQKGDIAEGYSVSREKKESFPLTVTSAQKNPTAFYLCASSLQGILLPQHFGDGTRLSIL.

Details on this clone: In the same sample, other DNA sequences code for this CDR3. This chain links TRBV11-3 with TRBJ2-1, with D perhaps TRBD2 (6 bases). V was clipped by 1 base and J by 6 bases, with 7 bases between them. The CDR3 extends over 13 amino acids. Germline loops: CDR1 SGHNT, CDR2 YENEEA. DNA for the CDR3: TGTGCCAGCAGCTTAGTCGGGGGCAATGAGCAGTTCTTC. Translating gives CASSLVGGNEQFF.

The chain links TRBV7-3 to TRBJ1-1; 8 positions match TRBD1. The CDR3 runs to 15 residues. Germline loops: CDR1 SGHTA, CDR2 FQGTGA. The V segment lost 6 bases and the J segment 2 bases; nucleotides outside the gene matches: 8. The CDR3 region is CASSAQGGSNTEAFF. DNA for the CDR3: TGTGCCAGCAGTGCACAGGGGGGATCAAACACTGAAGCTTTCTTT.

The V and J genes are TRBV6-5 and TRBJ2-7; D remains unclear. CDR3 length: 14 amino acids. Germline CDR1 and CDR2: MNHEY and SVGAGI. V lost 6 bases and J 5 bases, leaving 17 bases between the germline ends. The CDR3 sequence is CASSYGGRVDEQYF. Here the CDR3 DNA reads TGTGCCAGCAGCTACGGCGGCCGGGTCGACGAGCAGTACTTC.

V usage is TRBV7-9 and J usage is TRBJ2-7; TRBD1 might be the D (6 bases). Trimming took off 2 bases at V and 3 bases at J, with 14 bases between the two ends. The CDR3 is made up of 15 amino acids. The germline V gene encodes CDR1 SEHNR and CDR2 FQNEAQ (reference sequence). The CDR3 nucleotides read TGTGCCAGCAGCTTATCTACAGGGCGTCTCTACGAGCAGTACTTC. This encodes CASSLSTGRLYEQYF.

The chain has TRBV4-1 and TRBJ2-1, with 10 bases identical to TRBD2. Germline-derived CDR1 and CDR2 are MGHRA and YSYEKL. J lost 7 bases, V lost 2 bases, and 11 bases had no gene match. The CDR3 totals 17 residues. CDR3 sequence reads: CASSQRVSAGGPNEQFF. For the CDR3, the DNA is TGCGCCAGCAGCCAACGAGTGTCAGCGGGAGGGCCGAATGAGCAGTTCTTC.

The chain combines TRBV5-1 with TRBJ2-2; a possible D gene is TRBD2 (5 bases). Germline assignment: CDR1 SGHRS and CDR2 YFSETQ. Trimming took off 4 bases at V and 4 bases at J, with 8 bases between the two ends. The CDR3 contains 13 residues. The CDR3: CASSVGVTGELFF. In nucleotides, the CDR3 is TGCGCCAGCAGCGTCGGGGTCACCGGGGAGCTGTTTTTT.

The chain has TRBV19 and TRBJ1-1; 10 nucleotides align to TRBD1. The CDR3 is 13 residues long. Germline loops: CDR1 LNHDA, CDR2 SQIVND (reference sequence). V shed 10 bases and J 6 bases; nucleotides not matched to a gene: 8. In nucleotides, the CDR3 is TGTGCCACTGGGAGACAGGGGGCTGCTGAAGCTTTCTTT. Translated: CATGRQGAAEAFF.

The rearrangement links TRBV7-9 to TRBJ2-1; 9 nucleotides line up with TRBD2. Germline CDR1 and CDR2: SEHNR and FQNEAQ (reference sequence). This CDR3 comprises 15 residues. V shed 8 bases and J 8 bases; nucleotides not matched to a gene: 13. CDR3 sequence (DNA): TGTGCCAGCTCAGAGGTTAGCGGGAGTGGGGATGAGCAGTTCTTC. Translating it yields CASSEVSGSGDEQFF.

This chain links TRBV10-3 with TRBJ2-7, with 10 bases aligning to TRBD1. CDR1 ENHRY and CDR2 SYGVKD come from the germline V gene. This CDR3 spans 14 amino acids. The V gene end was trimmed by 7 bases and the J gene end by 4 bases; junction bases not matched to a gene: 7. CDR3 coding DNA: TGTGCCATCACAGGGGGGGACAGGGGATACGAGCAGTACTTC. Protein: CAITGGDRGYEQYF.

This chain uses TRBV30 with TRBJ2-3; TRBD2 matches 10 bases. Trimming cost V 2 bases and J 5 bases; bases outside gene matches: 4. Per the germline V gene, CDR1 is GTSNPN and CDR2 is SVGIG (reference sequence). This CDR3 contains 14 residues. This chain's CDR3 is CAWSYSGGIDTQYF. The CDR3, as DNA: TGTGCCTGGAGTTATAGCGGGGGGATAGATACGCAGTATTTT.

The chain carries TRBV27 and TRBJ1-5; D might be TRBD1 (6 bases). Germline assignment: CDR1 MNHEY and CDR2 SMNVEV (reference sequence). V dropped 6 bases and J dropped 1 base, with 16 bases sitting between them. The CDR3 is 16 amino acids. CDR3 DNA sequence: TGTGCCAGCAGCGACGGGGGAGGGGGGAGCAATCAGCCCCAGCATTTT. It translates to CASSDGGGGSNQPQHF.

This chain joins TRBV5-6 and TRBJ1-5, with D possibly TRBD1 on 6 matching bases. The CDR3 is 15 amino acids. Per the germline V gene, CDR1 is SGHDT and CDR2 is YYEEEE. The V and J ends lost 3 bases and 2 bases respectively, with 12 bases between them. CDR3 residues: CASSSRGAGNQPQHF. DNA of the CDR3: TGTGCCAGCAGCTCGCGGGGGGCTGGCAATCAGCCCCAGCATTTT.

A single count supports this clone. The chain carries TRBV25-1 and TRBJ2-2; D is possibly TRBD2 (6 bases). The CDR3 covers 15 residues. Looked up from germline, CDR1 is MGHDK and CDR2 is SYGVNS. V dropped 6 bases and J dropped 0 bases, with 11 bases sitting between them. The CDR3 bases are TGTGCCAGCAGCCTGGACTACTCGAACACCGGGGAGCTGTTTTTT. Residues: CASSLDYSNTGELFF.

J is TRBJ2-1 and V is TRBV7-9; a possible D gene is TRBD2 (5 bases). The CDR3 covers 13 residues. Deletions cut 5 bases from V and 8 bases from J, with 13 bases between. The germline V gene encodes CDR1 SEHNR and CDR2 FQNEAQ (reference sequence). The CDR3 sequence is CASSIPLRDEQFF. The CDR3, as DNA: TGTGCCAGCAGCATACCCTTGAGGGATGAGCAGTTCTTC.

This chain joins TRBV28 and TRBJ1-3, with a tentative D call TRBD1 (5 bases). This CDR3 spans 14 amino acids. The V gene's germline CDR1 is MDHEN and CDR2 SYDVKM. Trimming took 8 bases from V and 0 from J, leaving 11 bases between them. CDR3 sequence reads: CASGEGNSGNTIYF. The CDR3 DNA sequence: TGTGCCAGCGGGGAGGGGAACTCTGGAAACACCATATATTTT.